Sequencing of this T cell receptor (beta chain) was carried out in a study of shared clonotypes between healthy human individuals (dated by TCRdb to about 2020). Looking at the study overall: The cohort comprised two women and three men aged 18 to 49 years. To estimate repertoire size and how much clonotypes are shared between individuals, the study performed deep sequencing of blood TCR repertoires from about 5 healthy adults. For each donor, three plates each were used for CD4 naive and CD4 memory, two plates were used for CD8 naive, and one plate was used for CD8 memory. To increase sequencing depth and limit assay-specific biases, TCR repertoire library preparation and sequencing were carried out by different laboratories using diverse techniques. Leukapheresis yielded between about 0.8 and 8.9 billion PBMCs per donor. The full study reports these points: Rarefaction of sorted-subset datasets indicated incomplete sequencing despite the large sequencing depth. Sharing across several donors was observed for approximately 4.6% of naive CD4, 3% to 3.5% of naive CD8, 2.3% of memory CD4, and roughly 0.4% of memory CD8 clonotypes. Clonotypes shared by all four sorted-subset donors showed higher generation probabilities than non-shared clonotypes. Sampling was restricted to blood, and TCR repertoires in tissues likely differ from the TCR repertoires found in blood. Pairwise subsampling indicated that sequencing depth was expected to affect the degree of clonotype sharing among donors. Larger estimated clonotype richness was generally found for naive subsets than for memory subsets. The genetic and exposure-history diversity represented was limited by the small number of donors.

Concerning this clone: It has no known antigen specificity. No clone much larger than this one lies a single base away; base qualities are absent.

The donors were healthy, HIV-negative adults who had no recently reported acute infections or vaccinations. Every donor was a Caucasian adult living in Nashville, Tennessee, USA. CD4+ T cells were enriched through magnetic negative selection, after which naive cells were positively selected on CD45RA and the remaining negative fraction served as the memory subset. Blood was obtained by leukapheresis, after which PBMCs were separated by Ficoll-Histopaque density gradient centrifugation and cryopreserved in liquid nitrogen vapor phase. Analytical flow cytometry was used to check the purity and quantity of every magnetically sorted T cell population. Each sorted fraction had its genomic DNA isolated and then quantified by UV absorbance on a Nanodrop 2000c. TCR CDR3 regions were amplified from genomic DNA by multiplex PCR using the deep immunoSEQ assay. Extracted genomic DNA from each cell subset was distributed evenly across all wells of several immunoSEQ 96-well plates, and each plate was treated as a replicate. For sorted subsets, each replicate PCR was loaded with around 220 ng genomic DNA, equivalent to 25,000 to 35,000 T cell genomes. Purified libraries were quantified with a Qubit 3.0 fluorometer, sized on a Bioanalyzer 2100, and re-quantified with the KAPA Library Quantification kit. Every immunoSEQ 96-well plate was sequenced on a separate single-read 150-cycle Illumina NextSeq 550 flow cell. Per the original workflow: Because the immunoSEQ output held only junctional sequences and lacked quality scores, the filtering could not match the filtering applied to full-length reads. To assign V/J genes and CDR3, sequences were annotated against IMGT germline references using PyIR, a Python wrapper for IgBLAST v1.9. Reads with weak V/J assignments (E-value above 1e-6), missing CDR3, stop codons, out-of-frame junctions, or ambiguous translated residues were removed. A V3J clonotype was defined by an identical inferred V gene, J gene, and CDR3 amino acid sequence. Percentage overlap between repertoires was calculated by dividing the number of shared unique clonotypes by the size of the smaller repertoire. Richness of each repertoire was evaluated using RTK rarefaction, the Chao1 estimator, and Recon v2.1 estimates of unobserved clonotypes. OLGA was used to compute generation probabilities for all TCRbeta clonotypes that the gDNA method yielded from a handful of donors. The source is immuneACCESS, and TCRdb retained only in-frame sequences with V and J called. Part of the clones is not carried over; for the studies checked, unresolved V genes explain less than half of this, and the remainder is unexplained. V, J and clone size reflect that table, while D and trimming were determined from the DNA. The sample table holds 300,000 to 400,000 clones, of which roughly 70% were seen once. The ten top clones hold under 13% of the sample.

Unmatched junction bases come to 10, with V trimmed by 3 bases and J by 8 bases. The CDR3 contains 16 residues, cysteine and phenylalanine counted. Just CDR3 DNA is preserved here, 48 bases in frame from base 1. CDR1 and CDR2 are read off the germline V gene as MNHNS and SASEGT. The source is a young man in good health. The rearranged chain carries TRBV6-1 and TRBJ2-1; TRBD2 lines up with 10 middle nucleotides. Sequenced input: memory CD4+ T cells sorted from blood. The cell subset or site label for this specimen denotes: CD45RA-negative fraction. The sequenced DNA: TGTGCCAGCAGTGAGGGGCTAGCGGGAGCGGGCTATGAGCAGTTCTTC. Its protein is CASSEGLAGAGYEQFF.